The present T cell receptor (beta chain) was sequenced within a study of response to subunit inactivated influenza vaccine. General study results and limits: The authors offered the suggestion that each seasonal influenza vaccination recruits few new T cells.

The CDR3 has 16 residues. Trimming cost V 1 base and J 5 bases; bases outside gene matches: 9. Each CDR3 protein gets one entry after TCRdb re-called the RT-PCR reads with MiXCR. The table records about 500,000 distinct CDR3 sequences, approximately 16% of them present only once. With regard to this clonotype: Antigen: not known.

The clonotype comes from a man aged 50 to 75 who received an inactivated influenza vaccine. The sample was CD4+ T cells sorted from PBMCs, taken roughly 24 months after vaccination. This chain connects TRBV12-3 or TRBV12-4 to TRBJ2-3; 7 bases match TRBD2. The CDR3 DNA sequence: TGTGCCAGCAGTTTAGAGTTGCGGGGGAGGGGAGATACGCAGTATTTT. Encoded protein: CASSLELRGRGDTQYF.